This TCR beta chain stems from a study of blood T cell repertoires in COVID-19. Study context: PBMCs, B-cell-depleted T cells, or T cells provided the cDNA or gDNA that made up the material.

Method: immunoSEQ multiplex PCR; TCRdb's copy keeps in-frame clones and lacks some. The sample shows some 65,000 clones, around 90% of them seen only once. Losses at the gene ends were 8 bases for V and 0 bases for J; bases not matched to a gene: 7. Germline loops: CDR1 SQVTM, CDR2 ANQGSEA. This CDR3 has 14 residues. This TCR was sampled from a man in his forties or fifties with COVID-19, enrolled during active disease. The sample consisted of peripheral blood. V and J are TRBV29-1 and TRBJ1-5, with 7 bases identical to TRBD1. CDR3 DNA sequence: TGCAGCACAACAGGGGACGATAGCAATCAGCCCCAGCATTTT. Translating it yields CSTTGDDSNQPQHF.